Presented here are 20 T cell receptor beta chains from one specimen sequenced in a study of blood T cell repertoires in COVID-19 (dated by TCRdb to between 2020 and 2021). The library relied on the immunoSEQ multiplex PCR assay. Held by TCRdb, this immuneACCESS table contains in-frame sequences only and omits some clones. Under half of the omission traces to an unresolved V gene where checked; the cause of the rest is unknown. Counted in this sample were roughly 300,000 clones; roughly 90% of them appeared once. The ten largest clones represent 5% to 7.5% of the sample. The sample was peripheral blood. The receptor source for this set is a man aged 18 to 29 who had recovered from COVID-19.

The rearrangement links TRBV2 to TRBJ2-1; no definite D call. Germline V gene data show CDR1 as SNHLY and CDR2 as FYNNEI. This CDR3 region has 14 residues. V was pared by 3 bases and J by 1 base, with 7 bases between. CDR3 amino acids: CASSDQVSYNEQFF. The CDR3 DNA is TGTGCCAGCAGTGACCAGGTATCCTACAATGAGCAGTTCTTC. Full variable domain (rest looked up from reference TRBV2 and TRBJ2-1): EPEVTQTPSHQVTQMGQEVILRCVPISNHLYFYWYRQILGQKVEFLVSFYNNEISEKSEIFDDQFSVERPDGSNFTLKIRSTKLEDSAMYFCASSDQVSYNEQFFGPGTRLTVL.

Comment on this clone: This sample includes further DNA sequences coding for the same CDR3. CDR3 loop: CASSRQGDQPQHF. For the CDR3, the DNA is TGTGCCAGTAGCCGACAGGGTGATCAGCCCCAGCATTTT. This chain connects TRBV19 to TRBJ1-5; TRBD1 aligns across 7 bases. V lost 6 bases to trimming and J lost 5 bases; unmatched junction nucleotides: 4. This CDR3 is built from 13 residues. Germline V lookup: CDR1 LNHDA, CDR2 SQIVND (reference sequence).

There are a few counts of this clone. The chain links TRBV5-6 to TRBJ1-2; tentative D call: TRBD1 (5 bases). Germline V gene sequence: CDR1 SGHDT, CDR2 YYEEEE. The V and J ends lost 4 bases and 6 bases respectively, with 10 bases between them. CDR3 length: 12 amino acids. CDR3 residues: CASSPGNHGYTF. The DNA for the CDR3 is TGTGCCAGCAGCCCAGGGAATCATGGCTACACCTTC. Together with reference TRBV5-6 and TRBJ1-2, the CDR3 gives the full variable domain: DAGVTQSPTHLIKTRGQQVTLRCSPKSGHDTVSWYQQALGQGPQFIFQYYEEEERQRGNFPDRFSGHQFPNYSSELNVNALLLGDSALYLCASSPGNHGYTFGSGTRLTVV.

For the CDR3, the DNA is TGTGCCAGCATTTCAGGTGTGACAATGGAAGCTTTCTTT. Amino acid sequence: CASISGVTMEAFF. V and J are TRBV6-5 and TRBJ1-1; D gene ambiguous. V lost 7 bases and J lost 8, with 17 bases in between. This CDR3 contains 13 residues. CDR1 MNHEY and CDR2 SVGAGI come from the germline V gene.

The V and J genes are TRBV20-1 and TRBJ1-2, with D perhaps TRBD1 (6 bases). V lost 3 bases and J 3 bases, leaving 11 bases between the germline ends. In germline, CDR1 is DFQATT, CDR2 SNEGSKA (reference sequence). CDR3 length: 13 residues. The CDR3 DNA reads as TGCAGTGCTAGTCCCAGGGGTCACTATGGCTACACCTTC. This encodes CSASPRGHYGYTF.

The chain is built from TRBV6-2 or TRBV6-3 and TRBJ2-3; 7 bases align to TRBD1. J was trimmed by 2 bases and V by 2 bases; bases with no gene match: 1. CDR3 length: 14 amino acids. CDR1 and CDR2 (germline): MNHEY, SVGEGT. The CDR3 DNA follows: TGTGCCAGCAGTTACGGACAGGTCACAGATACGCAGTATTTT. Encoded protein: CASSYGQVTDTQYF.

The genes are TRBV27 and TRBJ2-7, with TRBD1 identical over 9 bases. The CDR3 runs to 17 residues. The V gene's germline CDR1 is MNHEY and CDR2 SMNVEV (reference sequence). Trimming at V came to 3 bases and at J to 2 bases, leaving 11 bases not matched to a gene. The CDR3: CASSFGTGFTVPYEQYF. CDR3 bases: TGTGCCAGCAGTTTTGGGACAGGGTTCACGGTCCCCTACGAGCAGTACTTC.

This chain links TRBV9 with TRBJ2-3, with 8 bases identical to TRBD2. J gave up 2 bases and V 4 bases, and 6 bases lay outside the gene matches. This CDR3 is built from 15 residues. Germline V gene data show CDR1 as SGDLS and CDR2 as YYNGEE. In nucleotides, the CDR3 is TGTGCCAGCAGCACCAGCGGGGGTCACACAGATACGCAGTATTTT. The encoded protein is CASSTSGGHTDTQYF.

The J gene is TRBJ1-2, the V gene TRBV18; D gene uncertain. The V gene lost 2 bases and the J gene lost 3 bases, with 16 bases spanning the gap. From germline, CDR1 is KGHSH and CDR2 LQKENI. The CDR3 loop spans 16 amino acids. CDR3 DNA: TGTGCCAGCTCACCAGCCCCCGCGGGAACTGACTATGGCTACACCTTC. Encoded protein: CASSPAPAGTDYGYTF.

This chain links TRBV27 with TRBJ1-2; 7 bases are a match to TRBD1. Germline-derived CDR1 and CDR2 are MNHEY and SMNVEV (reference sequence). V was pared by 7 bases and J by 2 bases, with 10 bases of the junction left unmatched. CDR3 length: 15 residues. CDR3 DNA: TGTGCCAGCACCCCCACAGGGGAGGCCAACTATGGCTACACCTTC. Encoded protein: CASTPTGEANYGYTF.

The chain is built from TRBV18 and TRBJ1-5, with D unclear. Germline CDR1 is KGHSH and CDR2 is LQKENI. The CDR3 spans 14 residues. The V end was cut by 5 bases, the J end by 9 bases, with 17 bases between. The CDR3 coding sequence is TGTGCCAGCTCATCAAGGGAGGCGGGGAGGCCCCAGCATTTT. Its protein is CASSSREAGRPQHF.

CDR3 protein: CASSFGRGSTEAFF. In DNA, the CDR3 is TGTGCCAGCAGTTTTGGCAGGGGGTCCACTGAAGCTTTCTTT. The rearrangement links TRBV27 to TRBJ1-1, with TRBD1 matching over 7 bases. J lost 4 bases, V lost 3 bases, and 5 bases had no gene match. Per the germline V gene, CDR1 is MNHEY and CDR2 is SMNVEV (reference sequence). CDR3 size: 14 residues.

The chain carries TRBV5-4 and TRBJ2-3; TRBD1 aligns across 10 bases. This CDR3 is built from 15 residues. The ends lost 0 bases at V and 6 bases at J; junction bases unmatched: 4. In germline, CDR1 is SGHNT, CDR2 YYREEE (reference sequence). Here the CDR3 reads CASSLAGTGADTQYF. The CDR3 DNA reads as TGTGCCAGCAGCTTGGCCGGGACAGGGGCTGATACGCAGTATTTT.

The V and J genes are TRBV3-1 (or the pseudogene TRBV3-2) and TRBJ2-2; 9 bases agree with TRBD2. The V gene end was trimmed by 4 bases and the J gene end by 4 bases; junction bases not matched to a gene: 7. The CDR3 is 16 amino acids. Germline V gives CDR1 LGHDT, CDR2 YNNKEL (reference sequence). For the CDR3, the DNA is TGTGCCAGCAGCCTAATGCGGGAGGGTGGCACCGGGGAGCTGTTTTTT. It specifies CASSLMREGGTGELFF.

The chain couples TRBV30 to TRBJ1-2, with 7 bases aligning to TRBD1. The CDR3 contains 12 residues. The trim removed 5 bases at V and 3 bases at J, leaving 3 bases unmatched. CDR1 GTSNPN and CDR2 SVGIG come from the germline V gene (reference sequence). In DNA form, the CDR3 reads TGTGCCTGGGCCGGGACAGACTATGGCTACACCTTC. Translation: CAWAGTDYGYTF.

The chain combines TRBV6-5 with TRBJ2-7, with 7 bases lining up with TRBD1. There are 13 residues in the CDR3. Per the germline V gene, CDR1 is MNHEY and CDR2 is SVGAGI. The junction had 5 bases not matched to a gene; V was cut back by 6 bases and J by 3 bases. Written as DNA, the CDR3 is TGTGCCAGCAGAACGAACAGGGGCTACGAGCAGTACTTC. This translates into CASRTNRGYEQYF.

V is TRBV6-1 and J is TRBJ2-5, with 7 positions matching TRBD2. The CDR3 runs to 16 residues. Per germline, CDR1 MNHNS and CDR2 SASEGT. Trimming took 0 bases from V and 5 from J; bases not matched to a gene: 9. This CDR3 reads CASSEALGGGRETQYF. In DNA, the CDR3 is TGTGCCAGCAGTGAAGCGCTTGGGGGGGGTCGGGAGACCCAGTACTTC.

This chain connects TRBV18 to TRBJ1-4; D perhaps matches TRBD1 (5 bases). The V end lost 3 bases, the J end lost 7 bases, and 15 bases lay between the germline ends. Germline lookup yields CDR1 KGHSH and CDR2 LQKENI. This CDR3 is built from 15 residues. CDR3 DNA: TGTGCCAGCTCACCCCAGGGTTTGGGTGGTGAAAAACTGTTTTTT. This gives the protein CASSPQGLGGEKLFF. The full variable domain, with the rest looked up from reference TRBV18 and TRBJ1-4, is NAGVMQNPRHLVRRRGQEARLRCSPMKGHSHVYWYRQLPEEGLKFMVYLQKENIIDESGMPKERFSAEFPKEGPSILRIQQVVRGDSAAYFCASSPQGLGGEKLFFGSGTQLSVL.

The CDR3 spells CASSPQTGFHEQYF. DNA of the CDR3: TGTGCCAGCAGCCCGCAGACAGGGTTCCACGAGCAGTACTTC. V gene TRBV7-2 combines with J gene TRBJ2-7; 7 bases align to TRBD1. CDR3 length: 14 amino acids. From germline, CDR1 is SGHTA and CDR2 FQGNSA. J lost 5 bases, V lost 5 bases, and 9 bases had no gene match.

The chain carries TRBV7-9 and TRBJ2-7; D may be TRBD2 (6 bases). Deletions cut 5 bases from V and 2 bases from J, with 16 bases between. The length of the CDR3 is 15 residues. CDR1 is SEHNR, CDR2 FQNEAQ, per germline (reference sequence). The CDR3 nucleotides are TGTGCCAGCAGCCACGGGTGGGAGGCTCCCTACGAGCAGTACTTC. This translates into CASSHGWEAPYEQYF.